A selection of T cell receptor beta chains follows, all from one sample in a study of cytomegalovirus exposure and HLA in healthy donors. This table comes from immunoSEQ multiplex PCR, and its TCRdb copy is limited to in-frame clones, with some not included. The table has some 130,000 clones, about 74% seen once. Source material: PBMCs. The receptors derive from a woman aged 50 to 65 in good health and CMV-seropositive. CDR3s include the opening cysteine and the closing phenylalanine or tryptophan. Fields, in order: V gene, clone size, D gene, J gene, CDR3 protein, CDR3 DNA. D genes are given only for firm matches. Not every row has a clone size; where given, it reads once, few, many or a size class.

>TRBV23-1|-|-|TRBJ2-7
CASSPQTGRSNEQYF
TGCGCCAGCAGTCCCCAGACAGGGAGGTCCAACGAGCAGTACTTC
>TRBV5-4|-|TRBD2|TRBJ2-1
CASSTTSGGYNEQFF
TGTGCCAGCAGCACAACTAGCGGGGGGTACAATGAGCAGTTCTTC
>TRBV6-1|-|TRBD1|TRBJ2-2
CASSESGTGLSGELFF
TGTGCCAGCAGTGAATCAGGGACAGGCCTCTCCGGGGAGCTGTTTTTT
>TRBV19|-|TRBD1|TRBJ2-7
CASSTLPGTATYEQYF
TGTGCCAGTAGTACCCTTCCCGGGACAGCGACCTACGAGCAGTACTTC
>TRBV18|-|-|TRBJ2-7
CASSPNRVSYEQYF
TGTGCCAGCTCACCAAACAGGGTCTCCTACGAGCAGTACTTC
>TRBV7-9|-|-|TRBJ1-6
CASTLGGVGSPLHF
TGTGCCAGCACCCTTGGAGGGGTTGGTTCACCCCTCCACTTT
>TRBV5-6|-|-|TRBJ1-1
CASSISVTEAFF
TGTGCCAGCAGCATATCGGTCACTGAAGCTTTCTTT
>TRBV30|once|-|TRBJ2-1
CAWSVTWPPGDEQFF
TGTGCCTGGAGTGTCACATGGCCGCCGGGAGATGAGCAGTTCTTC
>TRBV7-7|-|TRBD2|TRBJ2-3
CASSLGRGGTDTQYF
TGTGCTAGCAGCTTAGGGCGGGGGGGCACAGATACGCAGTATTTT
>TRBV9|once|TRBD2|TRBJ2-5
CASSVIPSGGAETQYF
TGTGCCAGCAGCGTAATCCCTAGCGGGGGGGCGGAGACCCAGTACTTC
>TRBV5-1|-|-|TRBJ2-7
CASSFDSTSYEQYF
TGCGCCAGCAGCTTTGACAGTACCTCCTACGAGCAGTACTTC
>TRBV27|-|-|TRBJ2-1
CASSFRGSSYNEQFF
TGTGCCAGCAGTTTCAGGGGCAGCTCCTACAATGAGCAGTTCTTC
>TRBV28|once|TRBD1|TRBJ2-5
CASGTGGSETQYF
TGTGCCAGCGGGACAGGGGGATCCGAGACCCAGTACTTC
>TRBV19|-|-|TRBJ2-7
CASSIRDTSYEQYF
TGTGCCAGTAGTATCCGGGACACCTCCTACGAGCAGTACTTC
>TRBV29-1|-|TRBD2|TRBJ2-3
CSAAGVSTDTQYF
TGCAGCGCCGCGGGGGTTAGCACAGATACGCAGTATTTT
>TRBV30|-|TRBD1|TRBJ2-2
CAWRVLRGRGAGELFF
TGTGCCTGGAGGGTCCTTAGGGGGCGCGGAGCCGGGGAGCTGTTTTTT
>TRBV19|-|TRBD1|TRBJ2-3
CASRQGVGTDTQYF
TGTGCCAGCCGACAGGGAGTGGGCACAGATACGCAGTATTTT
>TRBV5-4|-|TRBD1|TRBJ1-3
CASSDQGAGSGNTIYF
TGTGCCAGCAGCGATCAGGGGGCTGGGTCCGGAAACACCATATATTTT
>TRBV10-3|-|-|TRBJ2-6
CAISESGGSGANVLTF
TGTGCCATCAGTGAGTCCGGGGGCTCTGGGGCCAACGTCCTGACTTTC
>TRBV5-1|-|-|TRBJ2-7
CASSYSRQRAYEQYF
TGCGCCAGCAGCTACTCCCGACAGCGCGCCTACGAGCAGTACTTC
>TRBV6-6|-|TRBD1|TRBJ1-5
CASSGQGDYSNQPQHF
TGTGCCAGCAGTGGACAGGGAGATTATAGCAATCAGCCCCAGCATTTT
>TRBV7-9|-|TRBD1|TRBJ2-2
CASSPPGQGNTGELFF
TGTGCCAGCAGCCCGCCGGGACAGGGGAACACCGGGGAGCTGTTTTTT
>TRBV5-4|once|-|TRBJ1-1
CASSLDHRPTVNTEAFF
TGTGCCAGCAGCTTGGATCACAGGCCCACTGTGAACACTGAAGCTTTCTTT
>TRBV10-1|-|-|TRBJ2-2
CASSASLGANTGELFF
TGCGCCAGCAGTGCATCGTTGGGAGCGAACACCGGGGAGCTGTTTTTT
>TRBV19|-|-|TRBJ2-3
CASSRLAHQDTQYF
TGTGCCAGTAGTAGGCTAGCACACCAAGATACGCAGTATTTT
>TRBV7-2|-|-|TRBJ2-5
CASSLAPGQGKETQYF
TGTGCCAGCAGCTTAGCCCCTGGGCAGGGGAAAGAGACCCAGTACTTC
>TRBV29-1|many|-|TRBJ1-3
CSVVTRSGNTIYF
TGCAGCGTGGTTACACGCTCTGGAAACACCATATATTTT
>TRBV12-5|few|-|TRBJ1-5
CASGLVSGNQPQHF
TGTGCTAGTGGTTTGGTATCGGGTAATCAGCCCCAGCATTTT
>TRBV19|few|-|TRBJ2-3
CASRIRDDGTQYF
TGTGCCAGTAGGATACGGGATGACGGAACGCAGTATTTT
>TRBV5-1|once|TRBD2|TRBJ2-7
CASSSSGGGNEQYF
TGCGCCAGCAGCTCTAGCGGGGGTGGAAACGAGCAGTACTTC
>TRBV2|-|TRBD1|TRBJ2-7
CASSEALPQGATYEQYF
TGTGCCAGCAGTGAAGCGCTCCCCCAGGGGGCAACCTACGAGCAGTACTTC
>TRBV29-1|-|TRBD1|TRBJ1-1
CSGTGGFDTEAFF
TGCAGCGGCACAGGGGGCTTTGACACTGAAGCTTTCTTT
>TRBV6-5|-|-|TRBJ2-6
CASSYVSSGANVLTF
TGTGCCAGCAGTTACGTCTCTTCTGGGGCCAACGTCCTGACTTTC
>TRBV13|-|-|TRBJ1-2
CASSLGLRAGSYGYTF
TGTGCCAGCAGCTTAGGCCTCAGGGCCGGGTCCTATGGCTACACCTTC
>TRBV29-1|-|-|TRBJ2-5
CSARVGQETQYF
TGCAGCGCCAGGGTCGGGCAAGAGACCCAGTACTTC
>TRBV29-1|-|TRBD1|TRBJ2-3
CSVSLGQGLSTQYF
TGCAGCGTTAGCTTGGGACAGGGGCTTTCTACGCAGTATTTT
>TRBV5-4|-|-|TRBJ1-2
CASSLDRRYGYTF
TGTGCCAGCAGCCTGGACAGACGCTATGGCTACACCTTC
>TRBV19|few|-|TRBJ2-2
CASSMQGTAGELFF
TGTGCCAGTAGTATGCAGGGGACGGCCGGGGAGCTGTTTTTT
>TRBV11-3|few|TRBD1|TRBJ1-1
CASSAGQGRVDTEAFF
TGTGCCAGCAGCGCGGGACAGGGCCGAGTGGACACTGAAGCTTTCTTT
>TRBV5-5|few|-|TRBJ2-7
CPSSSAGARGYEQYF
TGTCCCAGCAGCTCAGCAGGGGCTAGGGGCTACGAGCAGTACTTC
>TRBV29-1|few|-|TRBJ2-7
CSGGGGFEQYF
TGCAGCGGAGGTGGCGGATTCGAGCAGTACTTC
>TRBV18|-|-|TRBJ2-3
CASSPLRMADTQYF
TGTGCCAGCTCACCGCTGCGGATGGCAGATACGCAGTATTTT
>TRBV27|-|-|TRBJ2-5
CASSGTLETQYF
TGTGCCAGCAGTGGGACACTGGAGACCCAGTACTTC
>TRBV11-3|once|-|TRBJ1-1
CASSLYRNTEAFF
TGTGCCAGCAGCTTATACAGGAACACTGAAGCTTTCTTT
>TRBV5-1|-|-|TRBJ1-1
CASSLEIQNTEAFF
TGCGCCAGCAGCTTGGAAATCCAGAACACTGAAGCTTTCTTT
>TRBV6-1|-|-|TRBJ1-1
CASSDRQYLNTEAFF
TGTGCCAGCAGTGATCGACAGTATCTGAACACTGAAGCTTTCTTT
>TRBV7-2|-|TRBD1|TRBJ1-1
CASSLRQGGSTEAFF
TGTGCCAGCAGCCTCAGACAGGGTGGGAGCACTGAAGCTTTCTTT
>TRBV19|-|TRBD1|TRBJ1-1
CASSIVTGTGASEAFF
TGTGCCAGTAGTATAGTAACCGGGACAGGCGCCTCTGAAGCTTTCTTT
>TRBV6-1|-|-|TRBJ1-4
CASSENGRGSEKLFF
TGTGCCAGCAGTGAAAATGGCAGGGGCTCGGAAAAACTGTTTTTT
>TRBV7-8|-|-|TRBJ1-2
CASSLGGQGYGYTF
TGTGCCAGCAGCTTGGGGGGGCAGGGCTATGGCTACACCTTC
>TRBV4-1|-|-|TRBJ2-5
CASSQLASRGQETQYF
TGCGCCAGCAGCCAACTCGCCAGCCGGGGCCAAGAGACCCAGTACTTC
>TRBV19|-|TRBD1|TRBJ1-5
CASSPGTGSPSNQPQHF
TGTGCCAGTAGTCCTGGGACAGGGAGTCCTAGCAATCAGCCCCAGCATTTT
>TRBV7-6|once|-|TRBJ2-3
CASSLETASDTQYF
TGTGCCAGCAGCTTAGAAACAGCCTCAGATACGCAGTATTTT
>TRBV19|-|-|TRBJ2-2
CASSVRGTGELFF
TGTGCCAGTAGTGTCAGGGGAACCGGGGAGCTGTTTTTT
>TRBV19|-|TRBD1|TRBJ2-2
CASRTGTANTGELFF
TGTGCCAGTAGAACCGGGACAGCGAACACCGGGGAGCTGTTTTTT
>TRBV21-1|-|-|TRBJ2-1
CARGHINEQFF
TGTGCCAGAGGACATATCAATGAGCAGTTCTTC
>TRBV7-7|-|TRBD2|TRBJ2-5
CASSSGGGEGETQYF
TGTGCCAGCAGCTCCGGCGGGGGGGAGGGAGAGACCCAGTACTTC
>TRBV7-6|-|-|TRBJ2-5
CASSFAVRETQYF
TGTGCCAGCAGCTTCGCGGTCCGCGAGACCCAGTACTTC